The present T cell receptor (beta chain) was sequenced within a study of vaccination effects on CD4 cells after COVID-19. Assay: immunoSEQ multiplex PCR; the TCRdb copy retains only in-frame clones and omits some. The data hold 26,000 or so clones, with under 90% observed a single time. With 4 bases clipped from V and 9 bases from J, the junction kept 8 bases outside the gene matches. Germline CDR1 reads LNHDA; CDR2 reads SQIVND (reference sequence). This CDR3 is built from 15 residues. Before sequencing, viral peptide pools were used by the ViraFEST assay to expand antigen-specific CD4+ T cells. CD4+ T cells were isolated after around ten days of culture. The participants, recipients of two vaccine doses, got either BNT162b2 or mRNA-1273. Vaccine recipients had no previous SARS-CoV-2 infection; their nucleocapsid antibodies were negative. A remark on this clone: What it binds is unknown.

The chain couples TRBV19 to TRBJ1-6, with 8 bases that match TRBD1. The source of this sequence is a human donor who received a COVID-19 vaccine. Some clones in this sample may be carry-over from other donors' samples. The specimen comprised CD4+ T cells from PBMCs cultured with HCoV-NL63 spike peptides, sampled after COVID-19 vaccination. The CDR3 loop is CASSNTGQATSPLHF. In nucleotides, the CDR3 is TGTGCCAGTAGTAACACGGGACAGGCGACTTCACCCCTCCACTTT.